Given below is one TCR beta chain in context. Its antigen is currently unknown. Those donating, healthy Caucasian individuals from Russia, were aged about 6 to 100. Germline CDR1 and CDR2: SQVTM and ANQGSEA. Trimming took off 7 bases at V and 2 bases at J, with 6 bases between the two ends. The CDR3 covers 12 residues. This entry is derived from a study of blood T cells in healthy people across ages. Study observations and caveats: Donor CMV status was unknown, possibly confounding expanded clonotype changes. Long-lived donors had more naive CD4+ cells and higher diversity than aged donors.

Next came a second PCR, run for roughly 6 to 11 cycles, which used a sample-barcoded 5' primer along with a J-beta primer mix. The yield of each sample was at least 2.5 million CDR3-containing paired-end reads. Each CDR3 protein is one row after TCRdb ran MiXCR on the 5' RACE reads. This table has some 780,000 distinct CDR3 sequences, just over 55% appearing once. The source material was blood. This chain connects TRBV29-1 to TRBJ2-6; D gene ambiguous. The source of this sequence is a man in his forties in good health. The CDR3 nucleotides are TGCAGCGCGGAGACTGGGGCCAACGTCCTGACTTTC. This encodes CSAETGANVLTF.